Each of the 2 T cell receptor beta chains below was sequenced from the same sample in a study of blood T cells in healthy people across ages. For the second PCR, which ran for roughly 6 to 12 cycles, a sample-barcoded 5' primer and a J-beta primer mix were used. TCRdb called the 5' RACE reads again in MiXCR, with one record for every CDR3 protein. The sample consists of some 930,000 distinct CDR3 sequences, around 29% of them appearing once. The data also belong to a second study, concerning T cells of mothers and their children.

The specimen was blood. These receptors were collected from a middle-aged woman in good health.

The rearrangement uses TRBV12-3 or TRBV12-4 and TRBJ2-1; D possibly corresponds to TRBD1 (6 bases). CDR3 length equals 14 residues. V was clipped by 5 bases and J by 0 bases, with 8 bases between them. The CDR3 region is CASSKTGSYNEQFF. Written as DNA, the CDR3 is TGTGCCAGCAGTAAGACAGGCTCCTACAATGAGCAGTTCTTC.

The V and J genes are TRBV9 and TRBJ2-1; 9 bases are shared with TRBD1. Germline V gene sequence: CDR1 SGDLS, CDR2 YYNGEE. The CDR3 loop spans 16 amino acids. V lost 0 bases to trimming and J lost 12 bases; unmatched junction nucleotides: 13. CDR3 sequence reads: CASSVEGQGTGQAQFF. For the CDR3, the DNA is TGTGCCAGCAGCGTAGAAGGACAGGGGACGGGACAGGCGCAGTTCTTC.